This T cell receptor (beta chain) stems from a study of cytomegalovirus exposure and HLA in healthy donors (dated by TCRdb to between 2016 and 2019). For context, the study as a whole: In an earlier analysis of 450 to 750 of the donors, under 300 Gb of sequence data and 117 million unique TCR beta sequences from about 190 million T cells were reported. Along with the roughly 670-subject first cohort, a separate validation cohort of more than 90 different subjects was used. To predict cytomegalovirus infection status, the study brought together high-throughput TCR immunosequencing, statistical association of individual TCRs with disease status, and machine learning. The T cell repertoires of roughly 660 subjects were profiled by immunosequencing and related to cytomegalovirus serostatus. A later genetic analysis took genome-wide SNP genotypes for 398 of the 666 donors and used that subset as a discovery cohort. Across roughly 420 genotyped donors of the cohort, an average of about 240,000 unique TCR beta nucleotide sequences per donor were sequenced, and approximately 19% of those sequences were non-productive. A later analysis re-analyzed previously published TCR beta repertoires from 550 to 700 donors and added high-resolution HLA genotyping to study TCR occurrence patterns. The later analysis used no new phenotypic data to find candidate immune exposures, relying instead on TCR beta sequences and their occurrence across donors. Donor age, sex, ethnicity and CMV serostatus were compiled alongside the repertoire data. The study was designed to test whether signatures of past pathogen exposure could be identified by cataloging public T cell receptors. About five DR-DQ haplotypes were handled as single units for association and clustering, since linkage in the cohort was strong. Among the 398 genotyped donors, around 81% belonged to the genetic ancestry cluster associated with self-reported Caucasian donors. Every repertoire in the discovery cohort had been generated on one and the same sequencing platform. To decide whether each TCR beta V gene segment behaved as functional or pseudogenic, an earlier analysis of 587 of the donors relied on high-throughput TCR beta sequencing. Roughly 300 gigabases of sequencing data and about 92 million unique TCR sequences made up an early release that covered fewer than 650 HLA-typed donors. Both class I and class II loci were covered by HLA typing, at four-digit resolution. Typing coverage differed by locus: A, B, C, DRB1 and DQB1 were typed in about 629-630 donors, DQA1 in approximately 520, DPA1 in 600 to 610, and DPB1 in approximately 450. The research as a whole found: Immune exposure information for the cohort was limited to CMV serostatus. V-gene and J-gene trimming of TCR beta chains was associated with a missense DCLRE1C variant in a later genetic analysis, and the association was replicated in an independent cohort. Some IMGT-functional V segments, including TRBV6-2 and TRBV6-3, could not be told apart with the 87-base-pair reads, so those segments were excluded. The earlier analysis of 587 of the donors excluded 15 to 20 rarely observed V segments, including chromosome 9 orphons, because counts were too low. The presence/absence analyses assumed that sequencing depth was roughly uniform across donors, and that assumption may not be true. Compared with equally common non-associated chains, HLA-associated TCR beta chains in a later analysis were more clonally expanded and had lower generation probabilities. Only TCR beta chains were sequenced in this cohort, and the absence of alpha or paired-chain data limited detectable features. According to a later analysis, TCR association rates differed among HLA loci, with DRB1 alleles showing the most associated TCRs and HLA-C alleles showing the fewest. A later analysis found that most CMV-associated TCR beta chains appeared HLA-restricted, with HLA associations seemingly driven largely by CMV exposure. In the study, roughly 160 TCR beta chains were listed as associated with cytomegalovirus. Specific HLA alleles were associated with 15,000 to 20,000 TCR beta sequences at a false discovery rate of 0.05 in a later analysis. When HLA alleles, especially DR and DQ, strongly co-occurred, TCR associations were difficult to assign to individual alleles. A group of highly shared sequence variants was considered likely to be a technical artifact of the sequencing pipeline. A further reported finding was that TCR beta sequences accurately predicted the HLA-A and HLA-B alleles for most subjects in the first cohort. In an earlier analysis of some 500 of the donors, most TCR beta V segments were observed in productive rearrangements about 87% or about 30% of the time, broadly matching IMGT annotations. It was suggested by the authors that the approach could potentially be generalized to other disease states and immunological phenotypes. A few of the identified cytomegalovirus-associated TCR beta chains were confirmed in vitro to be specific for cytomegalovirus antigens. Several of the top co-occurrence clusters appeared to be linked to parvovirus B19, influenza, CMV and Epstein-Barr virus, according to a later analysis. Linkage disequilibrium might explain the correlated functional status among segregating V segments, but an unknown experimental factor could not be ruled out. HLA typing was unavailable for some donors at each locus, so association tests used only the typed subset. The classifier was reported to diagnose cytomegalovirus status with high specificity and sensitivity in both the original and validation cohorts. Most TCR sequences were seen in very few donors, while some public TCRs were found in many individuals. In a later genetic analysis, fewer N-insertions in productive TCRs were reported among donors in an Asian-associated ancestry cluster than the roughly 640-donor mean.

The junction shows trimming of 5 bases on V and 0 bases on J, plus 14 bases between the germline ends. The germline V gene (reference sequence) supplies CDR1 MNHEY and CDR2 SMNVEV. Taken from cysteine to phenylalanine, the CDR3 has 17 residues. The kept DNA is CDR3 alone, 51 bases in frame from the first base. Library method: the immunoSEQ multiplex PCR assay. The multiplex PCR relied on a mix of 60 forward primers for TCR Vbeta segments and 13 reverse primers for TCR Jbeta segments. A multiplex PCR assay on genomic DNA amplified the CDR3 region of rearranged TCR beta genes. The amplified TCR beta libraries were sequenced on the Illumina HiSeq System as 87-base-pair reads. Concerning the study's data processing: In a later analysis, tens of millions of unique TCR beta chains were counted across the approximately 670 repertoires, and around 10 million of these chains were shared by at least two donors. A nearest-neighbor algorithm error-corrected the raw reads and collapsed the reads into unique sequences, merging closely related sequences to remove PCR and sequencing errors. CDR3 sequences were aligned to IMGT reference sequences to assign V, D and J gene segments. Each retained sequence needed at least a six-nucleotide match to both a V gene segment and a J gene segment. A rearrangement counted as productive if the CDR3 had no stop codons and remained in frame with V and J, and every other rearrangement counted as non-productive. CDR3 was defined according to IMGT convention as the region running from the second conserved V-encoded cysteine to the conserved J-encoded phenylalanine. The earlier analysis of approximately 590 of the donors excluded any sequence lacking an unambiguous match to a single V gene segment. In an earlier analysis of approximately 590 of the donors, a V segment was called functional when productive rearrangements were above 56.7%, and segregating when the standard deviation between donors exceeded 5%. A statistical classification framework was built for diagnosing cytomegalovirus status from the catalog of TCR beta chain sequences. V and J gene assignment, in a later analysis, came from comparing TCR nucleotide sequences with IMGT/GENE-DB human TR gene sequences. The TCRdist pipeline was used in a later analysis to assign CDR3 sequences and most-parsimonious VDJ recombination scenarios. A later analysis defined each TCR beta chain by its CDR3 amino acid sequence plus V-gene family, and excluded reads lacking a unique V-gene family. A later analysis removed 550 to 650 highly shared, low-generation-probability nucleotide sequences to deal with suspected cross-contamination and a sequencing artifact. In a later analysis, a clonal expansion index for each public chain was calculated from normalized within-repertoire ranks of inferred template counts. In a later analysis, generation probabilities were computed using a VDJ recombination model fitted to out-of-frame rearrangements, and the results were checked against IGoR. Hypergeometric tests were used in a later analysis to score TCR-TCR, TCR-HLA and TCR-CMV co-occurrence, with a repertoire-size bias correction applied to the TCR pairs. In a later analysis, false discovery rates were estimated by permuting HLA or CMV assignments 20 times. In a later analysis, co-occurring TCRs were grouped using DBSCAN, with TCRdist sequence similarity added in when clustering inside HLA-allele-positive subsets. Co-occurrence clustering excluded repertoires with fewer than 30,000 or more than 120,000 public chains, plus five with anomalous nucleotide sharing. TCRdb retrieved this table from immuneACCESS and kept in-frame rearrangements only. Not all clones are present; in checked studies, unresolved V genes account for under half, and no reason is known for the remainder. Clone size and the V and J calls come from that table; the DNA yielded D and trimming. In all, the sample holds approximately 240,000 clones, and around 80% of those were seen once. Of the sample, 4.5% to 6% falls within the top ten clones.

The cohort consisted of some 730 healthy bone marrow donors. At the time of sampling, every cohort member was nominally healthy, though immune exposures that went unrecorded were likely present. The donor tested CMV seropositive and was one of the 289 seropositive cohort members. A peripheral blood sample was collected from each donor, and TCR beta sequencing was performed on peripheral blood mononuclear cells. Genomic DNA extraction from the blood cell samples was performed with the Qiagen DNeasy Blood Extraction Kit. About this clone: The antigen it recognizes is unknown. Base quality data are lacking; no much larger clone is found one base away.

This chain is built from TRBV27 and TRBJ2-6; TRBD1 is possibly the D segment (6 matching bases). Source material: PBMCs. The receptor was isolated from a woman aged 40 to 50 in good health and CMV-seropositive. This receptor carries the CDR3 CASSPPTGLSGANVLTF. The DNA sequence is as follows: TGTGCCAGCAGTCCTCCGACAGGCCTCTCTGGGGCCAACGTCCTGACTTTC.